The rows below give T cell receptor beta chains drawn from one sample of a study of cytomegalovirus exposure and HLA in healthy donors. Generated by immunoSEQ multiplex PCR, the TCRdb table keeps only in-frame clones and is missing some. Of over 150,000 clones listed, around 72% were seen once; the top ten hold 2.5% to 4%. Sequencing input: PBMCs. Source of these receptors: a woman aged 50 to 60 in good health and CMV-seropositive. The CDR3 runs from the conserved cysteine through the conserved F or W. Fields, in order: CDR3 protein, CDR3 DNA, D gene, J gene, clone size, V gene. D genes are given only for firm matches. Clone size is stated in some rows and not others, as once, few, many or a class when expanded.

CASSRGGAASSGELFF	TGTGCCAGCAGCCGCGGGGGGGCGGCTTCGAGCGGGGAGCTGTTTTTT	TRBD2	TRBJ2-2	.	TRBV13
CASSLTRNTEAFF	TGTGCCAGCAGTCTTACAAGAAACACTGAAGCTTTCTTT	.	TRBJ1-1	.	TRBV5-8
CASSFGPGQPGGNTEAFF	.	.	TRBJ1-1	.	TRBV27
CASSEKRQGNTEAFF	TGTGCCAGCAGCGAGAAGAGACAGGGCAACACTGAAGCTTTCTTT	TRBD1	TRBJ1-1	.	TRBV2
CASSYSHRGEVHGYTF	TGTGCCAGCAGTTACTCTCACAGGGGGGAAGTCCATGGCTACACCTTC	TRBD1	TRBJ1-2	.	TRBV6-5
CASSLLQGYGYTF	TGTGCCAGCAGCTTATTGCAGGGCTATGGCTACACCTTC	.	TRBJ1-2	.	TRBV7-8
CASSPTGARETQYF	TGTGCCAGCAGCCCGACAGGGGCACGGGAGACCCAGTACTTC	TRBD1	TRBJ2-5	.	TRBV11-3
CASSGAGIGGYTF	TGTGCCAGCAGTGGCGCAGGTATAGGCGGCTACACCTTC	.	TRBJ1-2	.	TRBV2
CASSLGQGAGGYTF	TGCGCCAGCAGCTTGGGACAGGGGGCAGGTGGCTACACCTTC	TRBD1	TRBJ1-2	.	TRBV5-1
CASSLEYEGYTF	TGTGCCAGCAGCTTAGAGTATGAGGGCTACACCTTC	.	TRBJ1-2	.	TRBV7-2
CASSQASGQDYGYTF	TGTGCCAGCAGCCAAGCCTCAGGACAGGACTATGGCTACACCTTC	TRBD1	TRBJ1-2	.	TRBV4-2
CASMGAGQNYGYTF	TGTGCCAGCATGGGGGCCGGACAGAACTATGGCTACACCTTC	.	TRBJ1-2	.	TRBV6-1
CASHRSGEEITDTQYF	TGTGCCAGCCATAGGAGTGGGGAGGAAATCACAGATACGCAGTATTTT	.	TRBJ2-3	few	TRBV7-9
CASSVGGGVADTQYF	TGTGCCAGCAGCGTAGGGGGAGGGGTAGCAGATACGCAGTATTTT	TRBD2	TRBJ2-3	.	TRBV9
CASTPGLAGGEGRVNEQFF	TGTGCCAGCACTCCTGGGCTAGCGGGAGGAGAGGGGCGGGTCAATGAGCAGTTCTTC	TRBD2	TRBJ2-1	.	TRBV28
CASSLRQGVYGYTF	TGTGCCAGCAGCTTGCGGCAGGGGGTCTATGGCTACACCTTC	TRBD1	TRBJ1-2	.	TRBV5-6
CASSPRTSGGFTGELFF	TGTGCCAGCAGCCCCAGGACTAGCGGGGGCTTCACCGGGGAGCTGTTTTTT	TRBD2	TRBJ2-2	.	TRBV7-2
CASSLGQPGTEAFF	TGTGCCAGCAGTCTTGGACAGCCGGGAACTGAAGCTTTCTTT	.	TRBJ1-1	.	TRBV28
CASSLATGIAYGYTF	TGCGCCAGCAGCTTGGCCACAGGGATCGCCTATGGCTACACCTTC	.	TRBJ1-2	.	TRBV5-1
CASSQLGREEAFF	TGTGCCAGCAGCCAGTTGGGGCGCGAGGAAGCTTTCTTT	.	TRBJ1-1	.	TRBV7-2
CASSPGQTSGITDTQYF	TGTGCCAGCAGCCCCGGTCAGACTAGCGGAATCACAGATACGCAGTATTTT	TRBD2	TRBJ2-3	.	TRBV9
CASSYSYYNEQFF	TGCGCCAGCAGCTATAGCTATTACAATGAGCAGTTCTTC	.	TRBJ2-1	.	TRBV5-1
CASSTVPGDYGYTF	TGCGCCAGCAGTACGGTACCGGGGGACTATGGCTACACCTTC	.	TRBJ1-2	once	TRBV5-1
CSVELGGEETQYF	TGCAGCGTTGAGCTGGGAGGGGAAGAGACCCAGTACTTC	TRBD2	TRBJ2-5	.	TRBV29-1
CASSFSGSEQFF	TGTGCCAGCAGTTTTAGCGGAAGTGAGCAGTTCTTC	.	TRBJ2-1	.	TRBV2
CASSLQGANEQFF	TGTGCCAGCAGCTTGCAGGGGGCGAATGAGCAGTTCTTC	TRBD1	TRBJ2-1	.	TRBV13
CASSPGPPNQPQHF	TGCGCCAGCAGCCCTGGGCCGCCTAATCAGCCCCAGCATTTT	.	TRBJ1-5	.	TRBV5-1
CAFQGAYGYTF	TGTGCCTTCCAGGGGGCCTATGGCTACACCTTC	TRBD1	TRBJ1-2	.	TRBV30
CASSPGQPRGYTF	TGTGCCAGCAGCCCTGGACAGCCGCGTGGCTACACCTTC	.	TRBJ1-2	.	TRBV7-2
CASRLDRGIEEAFF	TGTGCCAGCAGATTAGATAGGGGAATAGAGGAAGCTTTCTTT	.	TRBJ1-1	few	TRBV7-8
CASSPGQGYYEQFF	TGTGCCAGCAGCCCGGGACAGGGGTACTATGAGCAGTTCTTC	TRBD1	TRBJ2-1	once	TRBV28
CASSLAGELYEQYF	TGTGCCAGCAGTCTAGCGGGAGAACTCTACGAGCAGTACTTC	TRBD2	TRBJ2-7	once	TRBV28
CASRLNGGNEQYF	TGTGCCAGCAGACTCAACGGGGGGAACGAGCAGTACTTC	TRBD2	TRBJ2-7	.	TRBV28
CAVGLAGGGAQYF	TGTGCCGTGGGGCTGGCGGGGGGCGGGGCCCAGTACTTC	TRBD2	TRBJ2-5	once	TRBV7-2
CASSPRLAGSYEQYF	TGTGCCAGCAGCCCTCGACTAGCGGGTTCCTACGAGCAGTACTTC	TRBD2	TRBJ2-7	.	TRBV2
CASSFRENYGYTF	TGCGCCAGCAGCTTCAGGGAAAACTATGGCTACACCTTC	.	TRBJ1-2	.	TRBV5-1
CASSLYGLAGGPGEQFF	TGTGCCAGCAGCTTATACGGACTAGCGGGGGGGCCTGGGGAGCAGTTCTTC	TRBD2	TRBJ2-1	once	TRBV11-2
CASSVPKEGGFTDTQYF	TGTGCCAGCAGCGTTCCCAAGGAAGGGGGATTCACAGATACGCAGTATTTT	.	TRBJ2-3	.	TRBV9
CAWSTASDFSYEQYF	TGTGCCTGGAGTACGGCTAGCGATTTCTCCTACGAGCAGTACTTC	.	TRBJ2-7	.	TRBV30
CASSPGWANTEAFF	TGTGCCAGCTCACCTGGATGGGCGAACACTGAAGCTTTCTTT	.	TRBJ1-1	once	TRBV18